The entry below gives a single T cell receptor (beta chain) sequence along with its context. As originally analysed: Reference gene primer amplification yielded estimated nucleated cell counts. Clones were read by immunoSEQ multiplex PCR, and TCRdb kept only the in-frame ones, dropping some. The V and J calls and the clone size are those of that table, but D and trimming were determined from the DNA. The table shows tens of thousands of clones, with 90% occurring only once. This sample is drawn from a study of blood T cell repertoires in COVID-19. Germline CDR1 SGHNT, CDR2 YENEEA. V shed 0 bases, J shed 4 bases, and the junction held 5 bases outside the gene matches. The CDR3 is 16 amino acids.

The sequenced sample consisted of peripheral blood. This receptor was taken from a man aged 65-85 years with acute or convalescent COVID-19. This chain joins TRBV11-3 and TRBJ2-1, with TRBD2 matching over 8 bases. This CDR3 reads CASSLDGTRYYNEQFF. CDR3 in DNA: TGTGCCAGCAGCTTAGACGGGACTAGATATTACAATGAGCAGTTCTTC.